The source of this T cell receptor (beta chain) is a study of blood T cell repertoires in COVID-19. Study background: Acute and convalescent COVID-19 specimens originated in the United States, Italy and Spain.

Only in-frame clones appear in the TCRdb table, and some are missing; sequencing was by immunoSEQ multiplex PCR. The sample includes more than 120,000 clones, about 87% of them seen just once. Assignment of participants to cohorts was predicated upon participant-reported clinical history. Sequenced material: PBMCs or T cells enriched from blood (not recorded which). The clonotype originates from a man aged 45-60 years in a cohort exposed to, infected with or recovered from COVID-19 (not recorded which).

CDR3 nucleotides: TGTGCCAGCAGCCAAGTGGCCGGCAGGGGGTCGAACACTGAAGCTTTCTTT. Amino acid sequence: CASSQVAGRGSNTEAFF. The rearrangement uses TRBV3-1 (or the pseudogene TRBV3-2) and TRBJ1-1; TRBD1 matches at 7 bases. J was trimmed by 1 base and V by 1 base; bases with no gene match: 9. CDR1 and CDR2 from the germline V gene are LGHDT and YNNKEL (reference sequence). The CDR3 extends over 17 amino acids.